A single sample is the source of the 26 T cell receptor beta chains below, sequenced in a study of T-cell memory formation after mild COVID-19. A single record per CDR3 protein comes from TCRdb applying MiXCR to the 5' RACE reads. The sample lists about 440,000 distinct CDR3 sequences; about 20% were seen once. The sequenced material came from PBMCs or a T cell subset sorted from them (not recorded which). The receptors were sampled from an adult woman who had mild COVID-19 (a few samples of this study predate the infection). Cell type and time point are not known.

CDR3 sequence: CASSQGVASYYEQYF. CDR3 bases: TGTGCCAGCAGCCAAGGGGTGGCGAGCTACTACGAGCAGTACTTC. The chain carries TRBV3-1 and TRBJ2-7; D is unclear. Germline CDR1 is LGHDT and CDR2 is YNNKEL (reference sequence). Trimming removed 1 base at V and 3 bases at J, with 13 bases between. The CDR3 is 15 residues long.

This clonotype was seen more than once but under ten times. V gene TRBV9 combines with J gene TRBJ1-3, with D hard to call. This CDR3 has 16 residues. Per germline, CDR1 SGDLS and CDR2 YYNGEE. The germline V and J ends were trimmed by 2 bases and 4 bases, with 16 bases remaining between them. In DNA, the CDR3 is TGTGCCAGCAGCGTCGAAGGAGCTAGGCTCGGAAACACCATATATTTT. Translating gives CASSVEGARLGNTIYF.

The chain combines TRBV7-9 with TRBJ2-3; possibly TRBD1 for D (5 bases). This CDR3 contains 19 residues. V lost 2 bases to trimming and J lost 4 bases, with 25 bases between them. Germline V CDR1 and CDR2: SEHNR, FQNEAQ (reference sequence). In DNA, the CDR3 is TGTGCCAGCAGCTTACTCATGAGAAACAGGATTAGCATACCAGATACGCAGTATTTT. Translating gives CASSLLMRNRISIPDTQYF.

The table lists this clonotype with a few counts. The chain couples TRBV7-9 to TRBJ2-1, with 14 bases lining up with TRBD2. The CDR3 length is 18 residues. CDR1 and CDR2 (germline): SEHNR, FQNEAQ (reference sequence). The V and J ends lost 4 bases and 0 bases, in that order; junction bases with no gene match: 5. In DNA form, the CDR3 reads TGTGCCAGCAGCTCTAGCGGACTAGCGGGAGGCTCCTACAATGAGCAGTTCTTC. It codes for CASSSSGLAGGSYNEQFF.

The CDR3 DNA sequence: TGCAGCGTTGAAGGGGGGGAGTCAGAGACCCAGTACTTC. This gives the protein CSVEGGESETQYF. This rearrangement joins TRBV29-1 to TRBJ2-5, with D maybe TRBD2 (6 bases). V was shortened by 1 base and J by 4 bases, with 10 bases between the two germline ends. Germline CDR1 SQVTM, CDR2 ANQGSEA. CDR3 length: 13 amino acids.

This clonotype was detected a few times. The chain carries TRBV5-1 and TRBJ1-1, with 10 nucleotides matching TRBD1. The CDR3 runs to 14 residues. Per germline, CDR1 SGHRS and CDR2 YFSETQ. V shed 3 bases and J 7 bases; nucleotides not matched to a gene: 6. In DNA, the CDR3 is TGCGCCAGCAGCTCGACGGGGACAGGGGTTGAAGCTTTCTTT. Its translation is CASSSTGTGVEAFF. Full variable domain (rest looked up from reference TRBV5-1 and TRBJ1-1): KAGVTQTPRYLIKTRGQQVTLSCSPISGHRSVSWYQQTPGQGLQFLFEYFSETQRNKGNFPGRFSGRQFSNSRSEMNVSTLELGDSALYLCASSSTGTGVEAFFGQGTRLTVV.

CDR3 DNA: TGTGCCAGCAGTTACTCGCGGGGGCGAGGCACAGATACGCAGTATTTT. The encoded protein is CASSYSRGRGTDTQYF. V usage is TRBV6-6 and J usage is TRBJ2-3, with TRBD2 as a possible D gene (7 bases). Trimming removed 0 bases from V and 1 base from J, with 11 bases in between. Germline lookup yields CDR1 MNHNY and CDR2 SVGAGI (reference sequence). This CDR3 has 16 amino acids.

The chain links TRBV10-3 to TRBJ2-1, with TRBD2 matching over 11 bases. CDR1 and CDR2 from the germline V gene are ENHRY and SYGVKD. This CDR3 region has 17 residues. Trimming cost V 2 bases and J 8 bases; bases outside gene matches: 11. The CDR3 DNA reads TGTGCCATCAGTGAGGGGGGTAGCGGGGGGGCCCGGGATGAGCAGTTCTTC. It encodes CAISEGGSGGARDEQFF.

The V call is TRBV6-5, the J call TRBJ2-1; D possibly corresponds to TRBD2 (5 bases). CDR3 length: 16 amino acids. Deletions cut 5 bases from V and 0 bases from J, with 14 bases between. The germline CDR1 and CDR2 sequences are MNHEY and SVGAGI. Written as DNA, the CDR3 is TGTGCCAGCAGTATTACTGGACTTGTCTCCTACAATGAGCAGTTCTTC. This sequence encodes CASSITGLVSYNEQFF.

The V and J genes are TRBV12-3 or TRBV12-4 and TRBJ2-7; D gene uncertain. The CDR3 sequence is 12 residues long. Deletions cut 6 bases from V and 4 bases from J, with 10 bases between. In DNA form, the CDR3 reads TGTGCCAGCAGCCCAAGGCGTTACGAGCAGTACTTC. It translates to CASSPRRYEQYF.

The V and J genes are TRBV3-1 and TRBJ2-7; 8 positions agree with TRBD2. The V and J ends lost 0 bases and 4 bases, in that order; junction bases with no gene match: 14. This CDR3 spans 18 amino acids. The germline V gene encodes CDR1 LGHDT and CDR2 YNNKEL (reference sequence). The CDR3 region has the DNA TGTGCCAGCAGCCAAGATTCCGCGACTAGCGCGGGGCTTTACGAGCAGTACTTC. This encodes CASSQDSATSAGLYEQYF.

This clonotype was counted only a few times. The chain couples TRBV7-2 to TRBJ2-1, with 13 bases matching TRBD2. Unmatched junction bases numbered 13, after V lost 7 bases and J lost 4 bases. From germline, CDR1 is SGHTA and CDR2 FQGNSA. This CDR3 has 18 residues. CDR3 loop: CASTTSGRAKFTYNEQFF. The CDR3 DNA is TGTGCCAGCACTACTAGCGGGAGGGCCAAGTTCACTTACAATGAGCAGTTCTTC.

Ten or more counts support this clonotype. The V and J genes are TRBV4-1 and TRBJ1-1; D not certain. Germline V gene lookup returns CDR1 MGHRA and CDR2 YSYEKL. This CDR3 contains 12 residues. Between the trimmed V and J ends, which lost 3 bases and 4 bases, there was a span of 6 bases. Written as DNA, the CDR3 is TGCGCCAGCAGCCACCGAGGCACTGAAGCTTTCTTT. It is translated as CASSHRGTEAFF.

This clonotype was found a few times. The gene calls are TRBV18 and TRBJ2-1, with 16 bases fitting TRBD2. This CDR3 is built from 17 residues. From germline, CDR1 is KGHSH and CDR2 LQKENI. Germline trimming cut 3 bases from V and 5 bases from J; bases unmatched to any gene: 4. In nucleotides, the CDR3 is TGTGCCAGCTCACCGGGACTAGCGGGAGGGCCCCACAATGAGCAGTTCTTC. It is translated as CASSPGLAGGPHNEQFF.

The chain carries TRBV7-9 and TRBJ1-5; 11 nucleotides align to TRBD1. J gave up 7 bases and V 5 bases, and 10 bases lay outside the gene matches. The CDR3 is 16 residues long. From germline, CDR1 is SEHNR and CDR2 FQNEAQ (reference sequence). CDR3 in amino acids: CASSATDRGQGQPQHF. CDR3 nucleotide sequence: TGTGCCAGCAGCGCCACGGACAGGGGGCAGGGGCAGCCCCAGCATTTT.

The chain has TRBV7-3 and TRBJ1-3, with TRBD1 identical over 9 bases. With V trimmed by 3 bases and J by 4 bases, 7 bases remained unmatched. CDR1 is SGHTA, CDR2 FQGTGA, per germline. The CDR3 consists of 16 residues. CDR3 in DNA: TGTGCCAGCAGCTTGGGGGGACAGGGAGCGGGAAACACCATATATTTT. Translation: CASSLGGQGAGNTIYF.

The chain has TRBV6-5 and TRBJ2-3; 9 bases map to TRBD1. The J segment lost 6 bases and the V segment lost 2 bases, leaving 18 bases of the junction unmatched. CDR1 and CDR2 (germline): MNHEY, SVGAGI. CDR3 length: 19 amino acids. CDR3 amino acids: CASSYASGTGNQMLDTQYF. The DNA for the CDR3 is TGTGCCAGCAGTTACGCGTCCGGGACAGGGAATCAAATGCTGGATACGCAGTATTTT.

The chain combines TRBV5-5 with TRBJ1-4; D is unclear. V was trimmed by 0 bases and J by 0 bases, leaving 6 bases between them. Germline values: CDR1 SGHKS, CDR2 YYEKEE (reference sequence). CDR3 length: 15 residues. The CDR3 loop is CASSLGSATNEKLFF. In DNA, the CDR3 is TGTGCCAGCAGCTTGGGGAGTGCAACTAATGAAAAACTGTTTTTT.

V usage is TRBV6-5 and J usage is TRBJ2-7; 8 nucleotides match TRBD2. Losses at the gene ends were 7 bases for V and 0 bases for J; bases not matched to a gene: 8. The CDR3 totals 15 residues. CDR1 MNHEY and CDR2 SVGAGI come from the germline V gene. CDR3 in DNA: TGTGCCAGCACCAAACAGGCGGGAGGCTCCTACGAGCAGTACTTC. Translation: CASTKQAGGSYEQYF.

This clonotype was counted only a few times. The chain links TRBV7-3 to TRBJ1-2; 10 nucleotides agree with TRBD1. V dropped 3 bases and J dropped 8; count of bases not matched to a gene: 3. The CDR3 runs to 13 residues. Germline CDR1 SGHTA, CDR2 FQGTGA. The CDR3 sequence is CASSLGDRGGYTF. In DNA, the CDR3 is TGTGCCAGCAGCTTGGGGGACAGGGGAGGCTACACCTTC.

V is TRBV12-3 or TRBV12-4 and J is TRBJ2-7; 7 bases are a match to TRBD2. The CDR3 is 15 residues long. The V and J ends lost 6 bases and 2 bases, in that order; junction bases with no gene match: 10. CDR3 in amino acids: CASSPRLAAAYEQYF. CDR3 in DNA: TGTGCCAGCAGCCCGAGACTAGCCGCGGCCTACGAGCAGTACTTC.

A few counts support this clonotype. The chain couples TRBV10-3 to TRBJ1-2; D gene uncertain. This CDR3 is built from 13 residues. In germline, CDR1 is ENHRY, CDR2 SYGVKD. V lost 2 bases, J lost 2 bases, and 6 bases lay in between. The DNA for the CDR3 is TGTGCCATCAGTGAGACAGCGAACTATGGCTACACCTTC. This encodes CAISETANYGYTF.

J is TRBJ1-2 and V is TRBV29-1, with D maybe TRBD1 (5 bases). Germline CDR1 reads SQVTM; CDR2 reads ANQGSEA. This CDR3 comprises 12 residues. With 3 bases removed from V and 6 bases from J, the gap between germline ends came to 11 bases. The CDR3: CSVEGGYDGYTF. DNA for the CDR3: TGCAGCGTTGAGGGGGGATATGATGGCTACACCTTC. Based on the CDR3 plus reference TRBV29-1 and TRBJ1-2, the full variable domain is SAVISQKPSRDICQRGTSLTIQCQVDSQVTMMFWYRQQPGQSLTLIATANQGSEATYESGFVIDKFPISRPNLTFSTLTVSNMSPEDSSIYLCSVEGGYDGYTFGSGTRLTVV.

The CDR3 coding sequence is TGCGCCAGCCAGGGGCCGGTCTACAATGAGCAGTTCTTC. Translating gives CASQGPVYNEQFF. The chain couples TRBV4-1 to TRBJ2-1; possible D gene TRBD1, 6 bases. The CDR3 consists of 13 residues. Germline lookup yields CDR1 MGHRA and CDR2 YSYEKL. Trimming stripped 8 bases from V and 3 bases from J, with 11 bases between.

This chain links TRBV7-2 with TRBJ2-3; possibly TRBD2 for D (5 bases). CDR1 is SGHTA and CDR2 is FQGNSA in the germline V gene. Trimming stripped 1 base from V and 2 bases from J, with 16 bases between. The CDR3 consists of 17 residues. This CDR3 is CASSLGSGLFFTDTQYF. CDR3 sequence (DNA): TGTGCCAGCAGCTTAGGGTCCGGACTTTTCTTCACAGATACGCAGTATTTT. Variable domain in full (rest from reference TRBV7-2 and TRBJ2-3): GAGVSQSPSNKVTEKGKDVELRCDPISGHTALYWYRQSLGQGLEFLIYFQGNSAPDKSGLPSDRFSAERTGGSVSTLTIQRTQQEDSAVYLCASSLGSGLFFTDTQYFGPGTRLTVL.

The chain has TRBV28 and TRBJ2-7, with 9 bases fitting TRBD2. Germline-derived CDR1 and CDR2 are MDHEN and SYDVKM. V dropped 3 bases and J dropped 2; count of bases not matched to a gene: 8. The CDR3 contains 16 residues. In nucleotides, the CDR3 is TGTGCCAGCAGTTTCGAGGGTAGCGGGAGCACCTACGAGCAGTACTTC. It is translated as CASSFEGSGSTYEQYF.